One sample yielded the 3 T cell receptor beta chains listed below, sequenced in a study of identical twins. From the 5' RACE reads, TCRdb called clonotypes with MiXCR, one entry per CDR3 protein. The sample includes roughly 630,000 distinct CDR3 sequences, roughly 7.1% of them seen just once. These sequences were also reported in another study, on yellow fever vaccine responses in identical twins.

Material: PBMCs. The receptors were sampled from a woman between 18 and 29 years old in good health.

In its sample, this clonotype was seen a few times. V usage is TRBV10-3 and J usage is TRBJ2-3; 8 bases are shared with TRBD2. V lost 3 bases and J lost 2; bases outside the gene matches: 7. Germline assignment: CDR1 ENHRY and CDR2 SYGVKD. The CDR3 length is 16 residues. CDR3 sequence: CAISDGRGEPTDTQYF. Here the CDR3 DNA reads TGTGCCATCAGTGATGGGCGGGGGGAACCCACAGATACGCAGTATTTT.

The V call is TRBV20-1, the J call TRBJ1-2, with TRBD1 identical over 7 bases. The CDR3 consists of 18 residues. Germline assignment: CDR1 DFQATT and CDR2 SNEGSKA (reference sequence). J gave up 1 base and V 0 bases, and 14 bases lay outside the gene matches. This CDR3 is CSARDFVFSDRHNYGYTF. As DNA, the CDR3 is TGCAGTGCTAGAGATTTTGTTTTTTCGGACAGGCATAACTATGGCTACACCTTC.

The CDR3 DNA reads TGCAGCGTTGAGCTAGCGGGAGGGCGGTACAATGAGCAGTTCTTC. Translation gives CSVELAGGRYNEQFF. V and J are TRBV29-1 and TRBJ2-1; 12 bases match TRBD2. The CDR3 spans 15 residues. V lost 3 bases and J lost 4; bases outside the gene matches: 4. Germline V CDR1 and CDR2: SQVTM, ANQGSEA.